Below, one TCR beta chain is given with its context. The method was immunoSEQ multiplex PCR; TCRdb's version includes in-frame clones alone and lacks a portion of them. This sample carries over 350,000 clones, approximately 90% of them seen once, and the ten largest clones take roughly 2%. This entry comes from a study of blood T cell repertoires in COVID-19. With 4 bases removed from V and 9 bases from J, the gap between germline ends came to 13 bases. The germline gives CDR1 LGHDT, CDR2 YNNKEL (reference sequence). The CDR3 covers 13 residues. The sequence was collected from a woman aged 18 to 35 with acute COVID-19. The J gene is TRBJ2-1, the V gene TRBV3-1 (or the pseudogene TRBV3-2); TRBD2 might be the D (6 bases). The sample was PBMCs or T cells enriched from blood (not recorded which). The DNA for the CDR3 is TGTGCCAGCAGCCCCGGACTATGGAGTGAGCAGTTCTTC. Amino acids: CASSPGLWSEQFF.